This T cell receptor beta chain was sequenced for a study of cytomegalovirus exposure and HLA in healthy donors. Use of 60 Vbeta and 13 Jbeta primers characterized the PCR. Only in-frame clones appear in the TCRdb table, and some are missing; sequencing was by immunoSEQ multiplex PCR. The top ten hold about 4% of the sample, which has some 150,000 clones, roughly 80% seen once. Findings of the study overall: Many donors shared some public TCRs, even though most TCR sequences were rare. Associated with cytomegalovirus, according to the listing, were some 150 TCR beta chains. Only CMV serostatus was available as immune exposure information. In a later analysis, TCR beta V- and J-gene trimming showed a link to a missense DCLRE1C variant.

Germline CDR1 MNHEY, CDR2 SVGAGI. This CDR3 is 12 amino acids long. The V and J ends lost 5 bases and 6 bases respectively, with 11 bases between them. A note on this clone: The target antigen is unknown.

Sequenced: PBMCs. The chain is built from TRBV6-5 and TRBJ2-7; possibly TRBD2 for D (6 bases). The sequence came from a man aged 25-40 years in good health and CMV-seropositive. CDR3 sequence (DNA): TGTGCCAGCAGTACCGCCGGGGGCGAGCAGTACTTC. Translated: CASSTAGGEQYF.